The 8 T cell receptor beta chains below come from one sample, sequenced in a study of breast tumors, draining lymph nodes, adjacent tissues. Axillary draining lymph nodes of breast cancer patients supplied the node samples. TCRdb called the multiplex PCR reads again in MiXCR, with one record for every CDR3 protein. This sample carries 290,000 or so distinct CDR3 sequences, more than 30% of them seen once, and the ten largest clones take 0.85% to 1.2%. Sequencing was carried out using axillary lymph node tissue. The receptors originated from a female donor with breast cancer. Some clones in this sample may be carry-over from other donors' samples.

This clonotype showed up many times. CDR3 region: CATSTGASYEQYF. CDR3 bases: TGTGCCACCTCTACAGGGGCATCCTACGAGCAGTACTTC. The rearrangement joins TRBV24-1 to TRBJ2-7; TRBD1 agrees at 7 bases. The CDR3 totals 13 residues. In germline, CDR1 is KGHDR, CDR2 SFDVKD. The ends lost 9 bases at V and 1 base at J; junction bases unmatched: 5.

The rearrangement links TRBV18 to TRBJ1-2; no reliable D call. There are 13 residues in the CDR3. Trimming took 3 bases from V and 6 from J, leaving 11 bases between them. The germline V gene encodes CDR1 KGHSH and CDR2 LQKENI. CDR3 sequence (DNA): TGTGCCAGCTCACCCCCTTTGTTGGATGGCTACACCTTC. Translation gives CASSPPLLDGYTF.

Worth noting for this clonotype: This may come from a read error, since a much larger clone is one base off. This chain connects TRBV3-1 to TRBJ1-6; 7 nucleotides agree with TRBD1. CDR3 length equals 14 residues. In germline, CDR1 is LGHDT, CDR2 YNNKEL (reference sequence). CDR3 sequence: CASCQVTGVSPLHF. CDR3 nucleotide sequence: TGTGCCAGCTGCCAAGTTACAGGGGTTTCACCCCTCCACTTT. Using reference TRBV3-1 and TRBJ1-6 for the parts outside the CDR3, the full variable domain is DTAVSQTPKYLVTQMGNDKSIKCEQNLGHDTMYWYKQDSKKFLKIMFSYNNKELIINETVPNRFSPKSPDKAHLNLHINSLELGDSAVYFCASCQVTGVSPLHFGNGTRLTVT.

This clonotype has only a few counts. This chain links TRBV19 with TRBJ1-1; 10 bases are shared with TRBD1. J was trimmed by 1 base and V by 1 base; bases with no gene match: 0. The CDR3 has 15 residues. Germline assignment: CDR1 LNHDA and CDR2 SQIVND (reference sequence). The CDR3 loop is CASSIGDRGNTEAFF. The CDR3 coding sequence is TGTGCCAGTAGTATAGGGGACAGGGGGAACACTGAAGCTTTCTTT.

Turning to this clonotype: In this CDR3 the conserved last residue, phenylalanine or tryptophan, is missing, so a read error is likely. The chain combines TRBV10-3 with TRBJ2-3; perhaps TRBD2 as D (6 bases). Looked up from germline, CDR1 is ENHRY and CDR2 is SYGVKD. This CDR3 is 15 amino acids long. The DNA of the CDR3 is TGTGCCATCAGTGAAGCGGCTACTAGCACGGATACGCAGTATTCT. Translation: CAISEAATSTDTQYS.

In its sample, this clonotype was seen many times. The chain employs TRBV7-2 and TRBJ2-1, with unresolved D. Germline V gives CDR1 SGHTA, CDR2 FQGNSA. This CDR3 comprises 16 residues. The V end was cut by 2 bases, the J end by 6 bases, with 17 bases between. CDR3 region: CASSLQPASGSNEQFF. The CDR3 nucleotides read TGTGCCAGCAGCTTACAACCGGCGAGTGGAAGCAATGAGCAGTTCTTC.

The chain carries TRBV20-1 and TRBJ2-5; TRBD1 aligns across 7 bases. The CDR3 is made up of 15 amino acids. Per germline, CDR1 DFQATT and CDR2 SNEGSKA (reference sequence). V was clipped by 5 bases and J by 4 bases; unmatched bases: 13. Here the CDR3 reads CSASGTKGGGETQYF. CDR3 bases: TGCAGTGCTTCCGGGACAAAAGGGGGCGGAGAGACCCAGTACTTC.

A few counts support this clonotype. A much larger clone differs from this one at a single base, so this may be a read error. The genes are TRBV5-6 and TRBJ2-3; D may be TRBD1 (5 bases). V was trimmed by 4 bases and J by 3 bases, leaving 15 bases between them. In germline, CDR1 is SGHDT, CDR2 YYEEEE. This CDR3 is 15 amino acids long. CDR3 sequence (DNA): TGTGCCAGCAGCCCGCTGACAGCAAGAACAGATACGCAGTATTTT. This translates into CASSPLTARTDTQYF.